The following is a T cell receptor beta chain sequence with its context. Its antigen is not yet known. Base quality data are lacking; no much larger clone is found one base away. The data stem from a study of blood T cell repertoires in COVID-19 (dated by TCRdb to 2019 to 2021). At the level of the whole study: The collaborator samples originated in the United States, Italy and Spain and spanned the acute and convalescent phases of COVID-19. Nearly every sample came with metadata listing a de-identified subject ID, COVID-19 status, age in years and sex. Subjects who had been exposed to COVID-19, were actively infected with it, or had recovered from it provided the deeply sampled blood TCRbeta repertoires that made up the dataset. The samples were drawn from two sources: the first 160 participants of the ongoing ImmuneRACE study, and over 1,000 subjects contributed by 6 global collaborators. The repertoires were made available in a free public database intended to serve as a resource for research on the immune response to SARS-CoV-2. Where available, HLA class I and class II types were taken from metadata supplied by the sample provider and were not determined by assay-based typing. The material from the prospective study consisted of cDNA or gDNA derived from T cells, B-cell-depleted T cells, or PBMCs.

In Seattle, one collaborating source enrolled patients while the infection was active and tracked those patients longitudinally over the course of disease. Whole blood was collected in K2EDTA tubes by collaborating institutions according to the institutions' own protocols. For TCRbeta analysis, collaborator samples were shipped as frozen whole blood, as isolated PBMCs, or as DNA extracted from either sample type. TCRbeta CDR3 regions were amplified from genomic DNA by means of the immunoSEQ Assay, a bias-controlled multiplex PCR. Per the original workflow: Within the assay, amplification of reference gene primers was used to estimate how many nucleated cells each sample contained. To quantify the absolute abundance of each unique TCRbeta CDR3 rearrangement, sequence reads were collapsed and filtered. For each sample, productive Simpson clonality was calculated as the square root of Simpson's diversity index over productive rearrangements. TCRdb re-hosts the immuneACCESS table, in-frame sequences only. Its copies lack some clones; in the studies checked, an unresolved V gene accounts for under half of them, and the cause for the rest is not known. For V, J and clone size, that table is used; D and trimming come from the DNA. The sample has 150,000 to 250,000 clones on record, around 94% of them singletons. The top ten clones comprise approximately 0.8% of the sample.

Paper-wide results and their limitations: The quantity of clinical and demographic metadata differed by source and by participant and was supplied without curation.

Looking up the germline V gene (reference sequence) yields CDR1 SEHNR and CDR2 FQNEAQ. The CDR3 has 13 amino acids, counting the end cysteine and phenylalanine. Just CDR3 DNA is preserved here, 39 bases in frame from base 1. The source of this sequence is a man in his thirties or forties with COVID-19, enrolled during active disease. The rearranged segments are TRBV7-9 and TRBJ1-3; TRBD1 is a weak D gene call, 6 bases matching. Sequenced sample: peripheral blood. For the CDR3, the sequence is CATRGGPGNTIYF. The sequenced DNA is TGTGCTACGCGCGGGGGCCCTGGAAACACCATATATTTT.